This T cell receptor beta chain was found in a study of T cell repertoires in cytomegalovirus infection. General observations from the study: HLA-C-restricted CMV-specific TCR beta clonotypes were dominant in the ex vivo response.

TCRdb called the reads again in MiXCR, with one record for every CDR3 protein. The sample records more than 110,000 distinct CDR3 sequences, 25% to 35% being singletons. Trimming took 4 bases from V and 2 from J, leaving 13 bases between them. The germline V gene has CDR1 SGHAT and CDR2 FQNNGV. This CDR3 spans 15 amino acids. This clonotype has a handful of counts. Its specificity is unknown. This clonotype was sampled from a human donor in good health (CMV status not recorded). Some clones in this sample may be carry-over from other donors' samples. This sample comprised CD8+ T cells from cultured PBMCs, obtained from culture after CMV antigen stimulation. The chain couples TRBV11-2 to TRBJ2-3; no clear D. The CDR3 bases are TGTGCCAGCAGCTCCTATGCCTCTTTCACAGATACGCAGTATTTT. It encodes CASSSYASFTDTQYF.